This T cell receptor (beta chain) came from a study of lymphopenia after photon versus proton radiotherapy. The study, taken as a whole, reports: Survival link was tested only in deceased patients; proton benefit remains a possibility. Photon-treated patients lost naive T cells and TCR diversity; proton-treated stayed stable. Post-nadir TCR diversity decline inversely tracked overall survival among those who died. After lymphocyte nadir, photon-treated repertoires showed oligoclonal expansion, especially CD8+ Temra.

TCRdb's table, derived via immunoSEQ multiplex PCR, lists solely in-frame clones and lacks some. The table has about 58,000 clones, approximately 84% seen once; the top ten hold around 2%. This clone was recorded only once. Antigen specificity is unknown. The sequence was obtained from a man aged 55 to 70 with pancreatic cancer. The sequencing used peripheral blood, collected from a patient treated with proton-based radiotherapy.

The CDR3 here is CASSFPQQLAGDPSSTDTQYF. The CDR3 coding sequence is TGCGCCAGCAGCTTTCCCCAGCAACTAGCGGGAGACCCTTCTAGCACAGATACGCAGTATTTT. This chain links TRBV5-1 with TRBJ2-3, with 11 bases fitting TRBD2. V lost 2 bases to trimming and J lost 0 bases; unmatched junction nucleotides: 17. The CDR3 has 21 amino acids. The germline V gene has CDR1 SGHRS and CDR2 YFSETQ.